These 26 T cell receptor beta chains share one sample of origin, sequenced in a study of T cell responses to AZD1222 COVID-19 vaccine. Measured with immunoSEQ multiplex PCR; TCRdb has only the in-frame clones, and not every one. The sample contains roughly 100,000 clones, almost 90% of which appear only once. The sample consisted of peripheral blood, taken on day 0 of AZD1222 vaccination. The source of these receptors is an adult in good health.

The chain joins TRBV6-5 to TRBJ1-4; D is unresolved. The CDR3 runs to 15 residues. The germline gives CDR1 MNHEY, CDR2 SVGAGI. The V and J ends lost 2 bases and 0 bases respectively, with 7 bases between them. Here the CDR3 DNA reads TGTGCCAGCAGTTACGGCGGAGCAACTAATGAAAAACTGTTTTTT. Translating gives CASSYGGATNEKLFF.

This clone was seen only a few times. The chain uses TRBV28 and TRBJ1-5; D call uncertain. This CDR3 comprises 14 residues. Germline V lookup: CDR1 MDHEN, CDR2 SYDVKM. Trimming cost V 6 bases and J 5 bases, with 14 bases left between them. CDR3 sequence (DNA): TGTGCCAGCAGCTCCCCCCGCGGAGATCAGCCCCAGCATTTT. Protein product: CASSSPRGDQPQHF. The complete variable domain, with remaining parts taken from reference TRBV28 and TRBJ1-5, reads DVKVTQSSRYLVKRTGEKVFLECVQDMDHENMFWYRQDPGLGLRLIYFSYDVKMKEKGDIPEGYSVSREKKERFSLILESASTNQTSMYLCASSSPRGDQPQHFGDGTRLSIL.

This chain connects TRBV6-2 or TRBV6-3 to TRBJ2-7; D is perhaps TRBD1 (6 bases). This CDR3 contains 14 residues. Germline loops: CDR1 MNHEY, CDR2 SVGEGT. V lost 6 bases and J lost 4, with 16 bases in between. The DNA of the CDR3 is TGTGCCAGCAGCCTTGCCAGGGGATATTACGAGCAGTACTTC. Translation: CASSLARGYYEQYF.

This clone was seen more than once but under ten times. The V gene is TRBV21-1, the J gene TRBJ1-6; TRBD1 was called by the table and not checked on the DNA. TRBV21-1 counts as a pseudogene. This CDR3 has 14 residues. CDR3 protein: CAEGGSPNNSPLHF. CDR3 DNA sequence: TGTGCCGAAGGGGGCAGCCCAAACAATTCACCCCTCCACTTT.

This chain uses TRBV5-1 with TRBJ1-1, with D perhaps TRBD1 (5 bases). The germline V gene encodes CDR1 SGHRS and CDR2 YFSETQ. The CDR3 has 15 residues. The ends were cut back, 4 bases at V and 0 bases at J, with 13 bases in the middle. The CDR3 loop is CASSQGGAVNTEAFF. The CDR3 coding sequence is TGCGCCAGCAGCCAGGGCGGGGCGGTGAACACTGAAGCTTTCTTT.

Of note for this clone: Relative to the germline gene, one junction end is altered; a read error may explain this. The chain uses TRBV29-1 and TRBJ2-3; D remains unclear. Germline V CDR1 and CDR2: SQVTM, ANQGSEA. CDR3 length: 15 amino acids. CDR3: CSVALLTASTDTQYF. The CDR3 DNA reads TGCAGTGTTGCCCTCTTGACGGCGAGCACAGATACGCAGTATTTT.

The chain couples TRBV9 to TRBJ2-3; D unresolved. The CDR3 sequence is 13 residues long. V shed 7 bases and J shed 2 bases, with 11 bases lying between them. Germline V gene lookup returns CDR1 SGDLS and CDR2 YYNGEE. The CDR3 coding sequence is TGTGCCAGCTCGGTTTCACTCACAGATACGCAGTATTTT. As protein: CASSVSLTDTQYF.

This chain uses TRBV12-3 or TRBV12-4 with TRBJ1-1; no reliable D call. Deletions cut 10 bases from V and 4 bases from J, with 13 bases between. The CDR3 contains 12 residues. CDR3 sequence reads: CATDWARTEAFF. DNA of the CDR3: TGTGCCACCGACTGGGCACGCACTGAAGCTTTCTTT.

This clone was seen once. The chain uses TRBV3-1 (or the pseudogene TRBV3-2) and TRBJ2-5; no clear D gene. The CDR3 is 13 residues long. The V and J ends lost 5 bases and 5 bases respectively, with 12 bases between them. Per germline, CDR1 LGHDT and CDR2 YNNKEL (reference sequence). CDR3 nucleotide sequence: TGTGCCAGCAGCTCCCGACGTAGGGAGACCCAGTACTTC. Translated, it gives CASSSRRRETQYF.

The rearrangement links TRBV7-6 to TRBJ2-7, with 8 bases identical to TRBD2. The CDR3 is 16 residues long. Germline values: CDR1 SGHVS, CDR2 FNYEAQ. V was clipped by 5 bases and J by 4 bases; unmatched bases: 13. CDR3 DNA sequence: TGTGCCAGCAGCCCCGGCTATAGCGGGGAGCTATACGAGCAGTACTTC. As protein: CASSPGYSGELYEQYF. The complete variable domain, with remaining parts taken from reference TRBV7-6 and TRBJ2-7, reads GAGVSQSPRYKVTKRGQDVALRCDPISGHVSLYWYRQALGQGPEFLTYFNYEAQQDKSGLPNDRFSAERPEGSISTLTIQRTEQRDSAMYRCASSPGYSGELYEQYFGPGTRLTVT.

This clone came up once. The chain combines TRBV19 with TRBJ2-7; 8 bases align to TRBD1. The CDR3 has 13 residues. Unmatched junction bases numbered 5, after V lost 6 bases and J lost 4 bases. Germline lookup yields CDR1 LNHDA and CDR2 SQIVND (reference sequence). The CDR3 region is CASSPGGGYEQYF. In DNA, the CDR3 is TGTGCCAGTAGCCCAGGGGGCGGTTACGAGCAGTACTTC.

This chain joins TRBV3-1 (or the pseudogene TRBV3-2) and TRBJ1-5; D gene ambiguous. The CDR3 runs to 14 residues. The V gene's germline CDR1 is LGHDT and CDR2 YNNKEL (reference sequence). V was shortened by 4 bases and J by 5 bases, with 12 bases between the two germline ends. CDR3 in amino acids: CASSRWQADQPQHF. The CDR3 coding sequence is TGTGCCAGCAGCCGCTGGCAGGCCGATCAGCCCCAGCATTTT.

This chain connects TRBV5-1 to TRBJ2-1; 8 positions agree with TRBD2. The CDR3 consists of 14 residues. The V and J ends lost 0 bases and 7 bases, in that order; junction bases with no gene match: 3. Germline V CDR1 and CDR2: SGHRS, YFSETQ. The CDR3 nucleotides read TGCGCCAGCAGCTTGGTGGGACTAGTGAATGAGCAGTTCTTC. Protein: CASSLVGLVNEQFF.

This sequence joins TRBV5-5 and TRBJ2-7; D possibly corresponds to TRBD2 (8 bases). V lost 4 bases to trimming and J lost 3 bases, with 20 bases between them. CDR3 length equals 16 residues. Germline V CDR1 and CDR2: SGHKS, YYEKEE (reference sequence). CDR3: CASSREGASGLYEQYF. The CDR3 DNA sequence: TGTGCCAGCAGCCGGGAGGGGGCATCTGGCCTCTACGAGCAGTACTTC.

This clone was detected once. The chain links TRBV28 to TRBJ1-1; D not resolved. CDR1 and CDR2 from the germline V gene are MDHEN and SYDVKM. CDR3 length: 13 residues. V was shortened by 6 bases and J by 1 base, with 9 bases between the two germline ends. CDR3 nucleotide sequence: TGTGCCAGCAGAACCCCGGGGAACACTGAAGCTTTCTTT. This encodes CASRTPGNTEAFF. Looking up the rest from reference TRBV28 and TRBJ1-1 gives the full variable domain: DVKVTQSSRYLVKRTGEKVFLECVQDMDHENMFWYRQDPGLGLRLIYFSYDVKMKEKGDIPEGYSVSREKKERFSLILESASTNQTSMYLCASRTPGNTEAFFGQGTRLTVV.

The chain has TRBV2 and TRBJ1-2; 8 nucleotides agree with TRBD1. Germline CDR1 SNHLY, CDR2 FYNNEI. The CDR3 has 14 amino acids. V lost 5 bases and J lost 3; bases outside the gene matches: 5. The CDR3 DNA reads TGTGCCAGCAGTTTGACAGGGGCCTACTATGGCTACACCTTC. Its translation: CASSLTGAYYGYTF.

The chain uses TRBV19 and TRBJ1-5; tentatively, D is TRBD1 (5 bases). V lost 0 bases and J lost 2, with 8 bases in between. The CDR3 has 15 residues. In germline, CDR1 is LNHDA, CDR2 SQIVND (reference sequence). CDR3 protein: CASSIDGTRNQPQHF. The CDR3 DNA sequence: TGTGCCAGTAGTATAGACGGGACCCGCAATCAGCCCCAGCATTTT.

The chain uses TRBV7-2 and TRBJ1-6; 10 bases agree with TRBD1. The CDR3 covers 14 residues. The ends lost 5 bases at V and 10 bases at J; junction bases unmatched: 5. Germline CDR1 and CDR2: SGHTA and FQGNSA. The CDR3 spells CASSPGQGYSPLHF. Here the CDR3 DNA reads TGTGCCAGCAGCCCGGGACAGGGGTACTCACCCCTCCACTTT.

This clone was recorded once. The chain combines TRBV7-3 with TRBJ2-1; TRBD2 matches 8 bases. Unmatched junction bases numbered 5, after V lost 3 bases and J lost 4 bases. In germline, CDR1 is SGHTA, CDR2 FQGTGA. The CDR3 has 15 residues. Here the CDR3 reads CASSLGTRLYNEQFF. The CDR3 DNA sequence: TGTGCCAGCAGCTTGGGGACTAGACTTTACAATGAGCAGTTCTTC.

This clone has just one count. The chain uses TRBV5-6 and TRBJ2-3; possible D gene TRBD2, 6 bases. CDR1 SGHDT and CDR2 YYEEEE come from the germline V gene. V gave up 4 bases and J gave up 4 bases, with 13 bases separating them. This CDR3 has 14 residues. CDR3: CASSLWRGPDTQYF. The CDR3 DNA is TGTGCCAGCAGCCTGTGGAGGGGCCCAGATACGCAGTATTTT.

J is TRBJ1-5 and V is TRBV19; unclear D gene. Trimming pared 3 bases from V and 2 bases from J, leaving 14 bases between. From germline, CDR1 is LNHDA and CDR2 SQIVND (reference sequence). The CDR3 contains 16 residues. The CDR3 bases are TGTGCCAGTAGTATTTCGGCCAGTGGTGGCAATCAGCCCCAGCATTTT. Translated: CASSISASGGNQPQHF.

The J gene is TRBJ2-2, the V gene TRBV7-9; 7 nucleotides line up with TRBD1. CDR3 length: 17 residues. CDR1 is SEHNR and CDR2 is FQNEAQ in the germline V gene (reference sequence). V lost 5 bases and J lost 1; bases outside the gene matches: 10. The chain's CDR3 is CASSPRRDSLNTGELFF. The CDR3 DNA sequence: TGTGCCAGCAGCCCGCGACGGGACAGCTTGAACACCGGGGAGCTGTTTTTT.

This chain joins TRBV6-6 and TRBJ1-6; 8 nucleotides align to TRBD1. The CDR3 extends over 15 amino acids. With 6 bases clipped from V and 6 bases from J, the junction kept 7 bases outside the gene matches. Germline-derived CDR1 and CDR2 are MNHNY and SVGAGI (reference sequence). The CDR3 DNA is TGTGCCAGCAGCATACGACAGGGGACTAATTCACCCCTCCACTTT. Amino acids: CASSIRQGTNSPLHF.

The V and J genes are TRBV28 and TRBJ1-1; 10 bases map to TRBD1. This CDR3 is 16 amino acids long. Germline values: CDR1 MDHEN, CDR2 SYDVKM. The junction had 13 bases not matched to a gene; V was cut back by 6 bases and J by 6 bases. The CDR3 is CASSLLDGTGVAEAFF. The CDR3 DNA reads TGTGCCAGCAGCCTCCTGGACGGGACAGGGGTGGCTGAAGCTTTCTTT.

The rearrangement uses TRBV7-3 and TRBJ2-1, with D uncertain. V lost 3 bases, J lost 4 bases, and 16 bases lay in between. The CDR3 consists of 16 residues. Germline CDR1 SGHTA, CDR2 FQGTGA. The CDR3 here is CASSLAQNPVYNEQFF. CDR3 sequence (DNA): TGTGCCAGCAGCTTGGCACAGAACCCCGTTTACAATGAGCAGTTCTTC. Complete variable domain (other parts from reference TRBV7-3 and TRBJ2-1): GAGVSQTPSNKVTEKGKYVELRCDPISGHTALYWYRQSLGQGPEFLIYFQGTGAADDSGLPNDRFFAVRPEGSVSTLKIQRTERGDSAVYLCASSLAQNPVYNEQFFGPGTRLTVL.

CDR3 DNA: TGTGCCAGCAGCTGGACCGGGGCCCGGAACACCATATATTTT. It is translated as CASSWTGARNTIYF. The V and J genes are TRBV7-8 and TRBJ1-3; a weak D match, TRBD1 (5 bases). The germline gives CDR1 SGHVS, CDR2 FQNEAQ. CDR3 length: 14 amino acids. V lost 4 bases and J 7 bases, leaving 14 bases between the germline ends.